Below, 21 T cell receptor beta chains from the same sample are listed, as sequenced in a study of vaccination and CD4 T cells after COVID-19. Treatment described: approximately 10-day PBMC culture with coronavirus spike peptide pools or control peptides (ViraFEST assay). Cultured CD4+ T cells had their DNA profiled by the Oncomine TCR Beta short-read assay. TCRdb passed the PCR reads through MiXCR, listing each CDR3 protein once. Altogether approximately 9,900 distinct CDR3 sequences are present, roughly half being singletons, with the ten largest covering around 39%. No cognate antigen is known for these TCRs. The sequencing input was CD4+ T cells from blood, cultured in vitro. The source is a human donor who had recovered from COVID-19.

The CDR3 sequence: CASSLADSGTGNQPQHF. CDR3 in DNA: TGTGCCAGCAGCTTAGCTGACAGCGGGACAGGTAATCAGCCCCAGCATTTT. The V gene is TRBV7-9, the J gene TRBJ1-5; 8 bases are shared with TRBD1. Germline assignment: CDR1 SEHNR and CDR2 FQNEAQ (reference sequence). CDR3 length: 17 amino acids. V lost 0 bases, J lost 4 bases, and 8 bases stayed unmatched.

The CDR3 bases are TGTGCCAGCAGGTTGGAGGAATCGAGACAAGAGACCCAGTACTTC. It codes for CASRLEESRQETQYF. This sequence joins TRBV6-1 and TRBJ2-5; weak D call: TRBD2 (5 bases). V gave up 6 bases and J gave up 2 bases, with 16 bases separating them. The CDR3 runs 15 residues. CDR1 and CDR2 (germline): MNHNS, SASEGT.

The J gene is TRBJ2-3, the V gene TRBV15, with 14 nucleotides matching TRBD2. Germline V gene sequence: CDR1 LNHNV, CDR2 YYDKDF (reference sequence). The V segment lost 2 bases and the J segment 4 bases; nucleotides outside the gene matches: 2. This CDR3 is built from 16 residues. The CDR3 spells CATSRRLAGGADTQYF. As DNA, the CDR3 is TGTGCCACCAGCAGACGACTAGCGGGGGGGGCAGATACGCAGTATTTT.

The table lists this clonotype with a count of one. The chain couples TRBV5-1 to TRBJ1-2; D is uncertain. The CDR3 is made up of 12 amino acids. The V gene lost 4 bases and the J gene lost 5 bases, with 9 bases spanning the gap. CDR1 is SGHRS, CDR2 YFSETQ, per germline. The CDR3 loop is CASSPAEYGYTF. The CDR3 DNA reads as TGCGCCAGCAGCCCGGCTGAGTATGGCTACACCTTC.

V usage is TRBV20-1 and J usage is TRBJ2-1; 15 positions match TRBD2. This CDR3 is built from 18 residues. V trimming: 5 bases; J trimming: 1 base; junction bases outside the gene matches: 9. Per germline, CDR1 DFQATT and CDR2 SNEGSKA (reference sequence). In DNA, the CDR3 is TGCAGTGCTCGGACTAGCGGGGGGGCCGCGGGGTCCTACAATGAGCAGTTCTTC. Amino acid sequence: CSARTSGGAAGSYNEQFF.

This clonotype showed up just a few times. This chain links TRBV7-9 with TRBJ1-5; TRBD1 is a possible D gene (5 bases). The CDR3 is 16 amino acids. CDR1 SEHNR and CDR2 FQNEAQ come from the germline V gene (reference sequence). V was shortened by 1 base and J by 2 bases, with 12 bases between the two germline ends. As DNA, the CDR3 is TGTGCCAGCAGCTTAGGTCCGTCGGGGGGCAATCAGCCCCAGCATTTT. Protein product: CASSLGPSGGNQPQHF.

The sample holds a few counts of this clonotype. The chain is built from TRBV12-3 or TRBV12-4 and TRBJ1-1; the D is unclear. The length of the CDR3 is 16 residues. V lost 3 bases, J lost 0 bases, and 14 bases lay in between. CDR3 bases: TGTGCCAGCAGTTTCGGTCACACCGCAATGAACACTGAAGCTTTCTTT. Translating it yields CASSFGHTAMNTEAFF.

This chain uses TRBV20-1 with TRBJ1-3, with D perhaps matching TRBD1 (5 bases). CDR3 length: 13 residues. CDR1 is DFQATT and CDR2 is SNEGSKA in the germline V gene (reference sequence). Trimming left V 7 bases short and J 4 bases short, with 14 bases between. As DNA, the CDR3 is TGCAGTGTTGTAATTGCAGGGGGAAACACCATATATTTT. Translation gives CSVVIAGGNTIYF.

For the CDR3, the DNA is TGTGCCAGCAGCTTATCGGGGGGCAAAGCTAACTATGGCTACACCTTC. Amino acid sequence: CASSLSGGKANYGYTF. The chain couples TRBV11-2 to TRBJ1-2; D perhaps matches TRBD1 (6 bases). V was clipped by 2 bases and J by 0 bases, with 13 bases between them. The CDR3 totals 16 residues. CDR1 and CDR2 from the germline V gene are SGHAT and FQNNGV.

This clonotype came up a few times. V usage is TRBV27 and J usage is TRBJ2-3; 9 nucleotides match TRBD2. This CDR3 contains 16 residues. Germline V gene lookup returns CDR1 MNHEY and CDR2 SMNVEV (reference sequence). V shed 8 bases and J 4 bases; nucleotides not matched to a gene: 13. CDR3 nucleotide sequence: TGTGCCAGCTCTAACTCGGCGGGGGGGAAGGCAGATACGCAGTATTTT. This sequence encodes CASSNSAGGKADTQYF.

This clonotype has more than one count but fewer than ten. V usage is TRBV11-2 and J usage is TRBJ2-5; TRBD2 agrees at 8 bases. After removal of 4 bases from V and 7 bases from J, the junction contained 5 bases not matched to a gene. Germline CDR1 reads SGHAT; CDR2 reads FQNNGV. There are 13 residues in the CDR3. The CDR3 is CASSSGGAGTQYF. Written as DNA, the CDR3 is TGTGCCAGCAGCTCGGGAGGGGCTGGGACCCAGTACTTC.

The table lists this clonotype with a count of one. This chain links TRBV7-9 with TRBJ2-1; 12 positions agree with TRBD2. Trimming removed 5 bases from V and 9 bases from J; junction bases left unmatched: 11. Germline-derived CDR1 and CDR2 are SEHNR and FQNEAQ (reference sequence). The CDR3 length is 16 residues. CDR3 region: CASSPYLAGGRGEQFF. CDR3 sequence (DNA): TGTGCCAGCAGCCCCTATCTAGCGGGGGGGCGAGGTGAGCAGTTCTTC.

This clonotype was counted a few times. V and J are TRBV10-3 and TRBJ2-5, with D maybe TRBD1 (5 bases). Germline-derived CDR1 and CDR2 are ENHRY and SYGVKD. V lost 0 bases and J lost 7, with 12 bases in between. This CDR3 contains 14 residues. The CDR3 loop reads CAISESPSRGTQYF. The CDR3, as DNA: TGTGCCATCAGTGAGTCCCCCTCTAGGGGGACCCAGTACTTC.

CDR3 in DNA: TGTGCCAGCAGGACAGGGGGCAACACCGGGGAGCTGTTTTTT. It yields the protein CASRTGGNTGELFF. The rearrangement uses TRBV12-3 or TRBV12-4 and TRBJ2-2, with TRBD1 identical over 10 bases. The CDR3 consists of 14 residues. The junction had 0 bases not matched to a gene; V was cut back by 6 bases and J by 2 bases.

This rearrangement joins TRBV21-1 to TRBJ1-1. TRBV21-1 is recorded as a pseudogene. The CDR3 length is 12 residues. CDR3 sequence (DNA): TGTGCCAGCCCCGCCGGGAGGGGTGAAGCTTTCTTT. Amino acid sequence: CASPAGRGEAFF.

The chain employs TRBV6-1 and TRBJ1-2; tentative D call: TRBD1 (5 bases). V was shortened by 5 bases and J by 0 bases, with 13 bases between the two germline ends. Germline V CDR1 and CDR2: MNHNS, SASEGT. This CDR3 has 15 residues. CDR3 loop: CASSPGHSANYGYTF. The DNA for the CDR3 is TGTGCCAGCAGTCCCGGACACTCAGCTAACTATGGCTACACCTTC.

The rearrangement joins TRBV4-2 to TRBJ1-1, with D tentatively TRBD1 (6 bases). The CDR3 has 16 amino acids. Germline V gene sequence: CDR1 LGHNA, CDR2 YNFKEQ. Trimming removed 0 bases from V and 0 bases from J, with 11 bases in between. CDR3 sequence: CASSQEGGVMNTEAFF. The CDR3 region has the DNA TGTGCCAGCAGCCAAGAAGGGGGAGTAATGAACACTGAAGCTTTCTTT.

The chain combines TRBV6-1 with TRBJ2-5; a possible D gene is TRBD2 (5 bases). Trimming pared 7 bases from V and 3 bases from J, leaving 12 bases between. This CDR3 has 13 residues. In germline, CDR1 is MNHNS, CDR2 SASEGT. As DNA, the CDR3 is TGTGCCAGCAACCGACTAAGCGAAGAGACCCAGTACTTC. It is translated as CASNRLSEETQYF.

This clonotype has more than one count but fewer than ten. CDR3 nucleotides: TGTGCCAGCAGCTTAGCAGGGGTGGGTCGCGGCTACACCTTC. Translation gives CASSLAGVGRGYTF. This chain links TRBV7-9 with TRBJ1-2; possible D gene TRBD1, 5 bases. The CDR3 consists of 14 residues. V lost 0 bases and J lost 8, with 13 bases in between. Per germline, CDR1 SEHNR and CDR2 FQNEAQ (reference sequence).

This sequence joins TRBV30 and TRBJ1-1; D is ambiguous. The CDR3 has 14 residues. Per germline, CDR1 GTSNPN and CDR2 SVGIG (reference sequence). Trimming took off 4 bases at V and 1 base at J, with 13 bases between the two ends. CDR3 loop: CAWNKPSQNTEAFF. The DNA for the CDR3 is TGTGCCTGGAATAAGCCTTCCCAGAACACTGAAGCTTTCTTT.

The chain couples TRBV25-1 to TRBJ1-6, with no clear D. The CDR3 is 19 amino acids. Germline V gene lookup returns CDR1 MGHDK and CDR2 SYGVNS. V lost 4 bases to trimming and J lost 0 bases, with 19 bases between them. The CDR3 bases are TGTGCCAGCAGTGGGTTCGGTCGCGCAGGCAGCTCCTATAATTCACCCCTCCACTTT. This translates into CASSGFGRAGSSYNSPLHF.